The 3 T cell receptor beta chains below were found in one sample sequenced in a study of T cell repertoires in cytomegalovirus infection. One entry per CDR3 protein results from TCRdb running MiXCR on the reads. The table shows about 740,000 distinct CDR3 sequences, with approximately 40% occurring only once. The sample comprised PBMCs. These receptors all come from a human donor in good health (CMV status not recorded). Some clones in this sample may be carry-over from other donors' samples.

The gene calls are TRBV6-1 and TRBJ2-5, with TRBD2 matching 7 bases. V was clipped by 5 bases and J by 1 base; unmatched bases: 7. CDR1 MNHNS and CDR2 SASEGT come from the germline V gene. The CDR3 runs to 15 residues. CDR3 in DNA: TGTGCCAGCAGTAAAGGTTGGGGGGGCCAAGAGACCCAGTACTTC. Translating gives CASSKGWGGQETQYF.

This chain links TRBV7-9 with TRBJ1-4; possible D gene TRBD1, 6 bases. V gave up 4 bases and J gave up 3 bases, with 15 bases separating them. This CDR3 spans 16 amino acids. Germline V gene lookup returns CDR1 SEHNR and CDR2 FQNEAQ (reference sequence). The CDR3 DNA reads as TGTGCCAGCAGCTATACAGGGATCGAGTCTAATGAAAAACTGTTTTTT. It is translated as CASSYTGIESNEKLFF. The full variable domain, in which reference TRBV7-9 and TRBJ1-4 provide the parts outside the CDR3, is DTGVSQNPRHKITKRGQNVTFRCDPISEHNRLYWYRQTLGQGPEFLTYFQNEAQLEKSRLLSDRFSAERPKGSFSTLEIQRTEQGDSAMYLCASSYTGIESNEKLFFGSGTQLSVL.

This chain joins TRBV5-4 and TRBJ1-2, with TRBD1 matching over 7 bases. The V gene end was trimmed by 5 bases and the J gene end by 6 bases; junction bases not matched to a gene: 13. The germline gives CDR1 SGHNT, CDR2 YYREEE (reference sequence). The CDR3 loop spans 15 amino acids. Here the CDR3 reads CASRGSGGGYDGYTF. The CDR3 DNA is TGTGCCAGCAGGGGCAGCGGAGGGGGCTATGATGGCTACACCTTC.